This entry concerns a single T cell receptor beta chain. Enrolled during active infection, Seattle patients were then followed longitudinally. The sample belongs to a study of blood T cell repertoires in COVID-19. About the research overall: The United States, Italy and Spain provided the acute and convalescent COVID-19 samples. The cDNA or gDNA used as material had been derived from T cells, B-cell-depleted T cells, or PBMCs.

V was clipped by 3 bases and J by 2 bases, with 10 bases between them. The CDR3 runs 14 residues. Germline V gene data show CDR1 as SGHTA and CDR2 as FQGTGA. Per the study methods: It was from reference gene primer amplification that nucleated cell counts were estimated. TCRdb's copy holds only in-frame clones and misses some; the assay was immunoSEQ multiplex PCR. The D gene and trimming were derived from the DNA, and the V and J assignments and clone size from that table. The sample consists of just over 350,000 clones, 80% to 90% of them appearing once. V usage is TRBV7-3 and J usage is TRBJ1-1; no firm D call. The source material was peripheral blood. The sequence derives from a woman aged 55-75 years with COVID-19, enrolled during active disease. The CDR3 region has the DNA TGTGCCAGCAGCTTGCGACACTCTAACACTGAAGCTTTCTTT. Protein: CASSLRHSNTEAFF.